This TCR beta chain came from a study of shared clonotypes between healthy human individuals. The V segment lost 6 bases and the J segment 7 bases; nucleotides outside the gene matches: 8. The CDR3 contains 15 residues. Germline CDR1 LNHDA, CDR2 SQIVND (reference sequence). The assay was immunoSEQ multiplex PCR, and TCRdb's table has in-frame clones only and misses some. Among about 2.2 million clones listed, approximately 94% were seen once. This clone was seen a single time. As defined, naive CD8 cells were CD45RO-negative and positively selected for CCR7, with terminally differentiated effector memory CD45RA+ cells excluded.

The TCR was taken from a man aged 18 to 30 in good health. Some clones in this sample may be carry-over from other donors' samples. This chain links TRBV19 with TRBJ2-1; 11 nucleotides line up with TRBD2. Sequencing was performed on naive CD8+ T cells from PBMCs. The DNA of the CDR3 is TGTGCCAGTAGACCCACTAGCGGGAGACTAAATGAGCAGTTCTTC. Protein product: CASRPTSGRLNEQFF.